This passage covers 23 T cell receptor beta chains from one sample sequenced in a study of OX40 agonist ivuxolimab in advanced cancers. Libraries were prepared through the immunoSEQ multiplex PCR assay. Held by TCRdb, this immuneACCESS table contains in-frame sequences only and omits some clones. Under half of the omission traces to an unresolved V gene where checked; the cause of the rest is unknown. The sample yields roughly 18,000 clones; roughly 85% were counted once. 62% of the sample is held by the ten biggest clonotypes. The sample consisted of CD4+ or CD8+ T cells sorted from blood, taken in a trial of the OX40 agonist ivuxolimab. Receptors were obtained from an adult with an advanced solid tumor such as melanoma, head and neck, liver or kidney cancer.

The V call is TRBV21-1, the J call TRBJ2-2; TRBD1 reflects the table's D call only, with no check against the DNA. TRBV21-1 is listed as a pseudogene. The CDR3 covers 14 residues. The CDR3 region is CASSCEGGHGELFF. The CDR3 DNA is TGTGCCAGCAGCTGTGAAGGGGGTCACGGGGAGCTGTTTTTT.

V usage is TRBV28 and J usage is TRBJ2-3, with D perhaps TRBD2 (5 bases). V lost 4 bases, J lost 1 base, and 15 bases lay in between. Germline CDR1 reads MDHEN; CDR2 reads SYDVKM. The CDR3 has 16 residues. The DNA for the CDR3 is TGTGCCAGCAGTTCCCAGGATTGGGAGCGCACAGATACGCAGTATTTT. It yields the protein CASSSQDWERTDTQYF.

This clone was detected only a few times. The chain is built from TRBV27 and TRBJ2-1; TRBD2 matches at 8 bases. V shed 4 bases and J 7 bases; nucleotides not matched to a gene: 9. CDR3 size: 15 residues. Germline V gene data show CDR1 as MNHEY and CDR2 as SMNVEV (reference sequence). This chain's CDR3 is CASSSTGGEENEQFF. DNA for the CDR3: TGTGCCAGCAGTTCCACGGGGGGGGAGGAAAATGAGCAGTTCTTC.

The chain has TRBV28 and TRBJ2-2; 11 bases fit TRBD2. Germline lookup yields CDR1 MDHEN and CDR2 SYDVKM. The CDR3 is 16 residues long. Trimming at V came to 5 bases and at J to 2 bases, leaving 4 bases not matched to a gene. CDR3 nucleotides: TGTGCCAGCAGTCCGGGACTAGCGGTAAACACCGGGGAGCTGTTTTTT. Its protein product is CASSPGLAVNTGELFF.

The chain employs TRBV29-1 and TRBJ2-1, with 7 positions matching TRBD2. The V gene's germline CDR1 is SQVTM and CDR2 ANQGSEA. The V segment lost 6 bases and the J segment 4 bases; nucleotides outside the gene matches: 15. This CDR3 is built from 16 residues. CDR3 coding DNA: TGCAGCGTCGTGGGGCCTAGCGGCTTTTCTTACAATGAGCAGTTCTTC. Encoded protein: CSVVGPSGFSYNEQFF.

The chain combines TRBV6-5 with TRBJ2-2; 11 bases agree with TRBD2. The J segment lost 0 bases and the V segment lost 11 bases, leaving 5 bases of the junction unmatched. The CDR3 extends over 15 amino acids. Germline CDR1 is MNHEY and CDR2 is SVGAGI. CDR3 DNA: TGTGCCGGTTTAGCGGGAGGGGCGAACACCGGGGAGCTGTTTTTT. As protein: CAGLAGGANTGELFF.

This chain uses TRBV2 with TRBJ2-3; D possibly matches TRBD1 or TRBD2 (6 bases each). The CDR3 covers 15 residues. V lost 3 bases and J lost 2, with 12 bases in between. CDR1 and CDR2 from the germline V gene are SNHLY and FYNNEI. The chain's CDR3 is CASSDLGGHTDTQYF. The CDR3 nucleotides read TGTGCCAGCAGTGATCTGGGGGGCCACACAGATACGCAGTATTTT.

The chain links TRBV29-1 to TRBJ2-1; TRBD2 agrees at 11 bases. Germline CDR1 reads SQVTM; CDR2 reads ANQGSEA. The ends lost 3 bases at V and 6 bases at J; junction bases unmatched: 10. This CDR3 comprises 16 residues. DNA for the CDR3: TGCAGCGTTGAGGGGCAGGTCGGACTAGCGGGCAATGAGCAGTTCTTC. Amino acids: CSVEGQVGLAGNEQFF.

The CDR3 protein is CASRERYEQYF. CDR3 nucleotide sequence: TGTGCCAGTAGGGAAAGGTACGAGCAGTACTTC. The rearrangement uses TRBV6-1 and TRBJ2-7; D ambiguous. V was clipped by 9 bases and J by 4 bases, with 10 bases between them. Germline CDR1 is MNHNS and CDR2 is SASEGT. The CDR3 consists of 11 residues.

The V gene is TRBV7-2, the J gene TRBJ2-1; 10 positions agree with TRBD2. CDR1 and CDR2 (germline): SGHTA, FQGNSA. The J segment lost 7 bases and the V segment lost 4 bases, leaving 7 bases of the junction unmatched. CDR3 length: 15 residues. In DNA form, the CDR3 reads TGTGCCAGCAGCTGGGGCCTAGCGGGAGAGAATGAGCAGTTCTTC. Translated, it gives CASSWGLAGENEQFF.

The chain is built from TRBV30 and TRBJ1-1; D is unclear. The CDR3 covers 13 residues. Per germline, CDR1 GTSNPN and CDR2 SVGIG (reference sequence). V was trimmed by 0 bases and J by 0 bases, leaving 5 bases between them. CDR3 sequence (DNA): TGTGCCTGGAGTGTAACGGTGAACACTGAAGCTTTCTTT. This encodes CAWSVTVNTEAFF.

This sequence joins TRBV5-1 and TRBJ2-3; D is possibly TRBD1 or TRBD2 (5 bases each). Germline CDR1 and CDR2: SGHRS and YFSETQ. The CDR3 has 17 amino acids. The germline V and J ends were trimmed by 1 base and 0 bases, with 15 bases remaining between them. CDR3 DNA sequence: TGCGCCAGCAGCTTGTTGGCTAGCTGGGGGAGCACAGATACGCAGTATTTT. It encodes CASSLLASWGSTDTQYF. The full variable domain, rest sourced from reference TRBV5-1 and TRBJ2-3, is KAGVTQTPRYLIKTRGQQVTLSCSPISGHRSVSWYQQTPGQGLQFLFEYFSETQRNKGNFPGRFSGRQFSNSRSEMNVSTLELGDSALYLCASSLLASWGSTDTQYFGPGTRLTVL.

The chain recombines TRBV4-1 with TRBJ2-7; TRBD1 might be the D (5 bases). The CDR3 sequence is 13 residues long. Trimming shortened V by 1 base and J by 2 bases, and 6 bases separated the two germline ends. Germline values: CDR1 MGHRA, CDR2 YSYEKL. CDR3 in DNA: TGCGCCAGCAGCCAAGGGACAACCTACGAGCAGTACTTC. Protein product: CASSQGTTYEQYF.

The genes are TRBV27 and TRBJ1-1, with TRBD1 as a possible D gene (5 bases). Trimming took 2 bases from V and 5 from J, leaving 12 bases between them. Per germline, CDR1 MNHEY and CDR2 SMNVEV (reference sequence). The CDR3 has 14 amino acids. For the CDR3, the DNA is TGTGCCAGCAGTTTACAGGGTATGGTTACTGAAGCTTTCTTT. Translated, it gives CASSLQGMVTEAFF.

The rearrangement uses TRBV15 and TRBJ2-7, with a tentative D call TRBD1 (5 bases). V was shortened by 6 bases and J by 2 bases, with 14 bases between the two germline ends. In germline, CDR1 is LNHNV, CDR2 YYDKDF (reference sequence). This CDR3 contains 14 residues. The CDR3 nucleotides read TGTGCCACCAGTGCGACAGTGATGACCTACGAGCAGTACTTC. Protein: CATSATVMTYEQYF.

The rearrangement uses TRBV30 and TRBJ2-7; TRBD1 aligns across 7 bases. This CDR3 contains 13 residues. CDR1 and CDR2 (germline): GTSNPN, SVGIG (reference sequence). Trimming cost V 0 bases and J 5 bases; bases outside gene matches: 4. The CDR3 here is CAWSVNRGNEQYF. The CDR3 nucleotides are TGTGCCTGGAGTGTAAACAGGGGCAACGAGCAGTACTTC.

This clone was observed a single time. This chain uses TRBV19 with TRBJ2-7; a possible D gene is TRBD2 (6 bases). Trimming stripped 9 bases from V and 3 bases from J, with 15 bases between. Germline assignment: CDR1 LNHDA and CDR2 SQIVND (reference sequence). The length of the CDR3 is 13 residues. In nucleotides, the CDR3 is TGTGCCAGCAGAGCCCAGGGAGGCTACGAGCAGTACTTC. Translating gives CASRAQGGYEQYF.

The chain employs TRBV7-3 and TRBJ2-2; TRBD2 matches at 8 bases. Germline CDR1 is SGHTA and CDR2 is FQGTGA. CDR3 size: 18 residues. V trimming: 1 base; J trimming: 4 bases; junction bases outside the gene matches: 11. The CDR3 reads CASSLIAGSSGGTGELFF. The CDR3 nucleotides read TGTGCCAGCAGCTTAATAGCCGGGTCCAGCGGGGGCACCGGGGAGCTGTTTTTT.

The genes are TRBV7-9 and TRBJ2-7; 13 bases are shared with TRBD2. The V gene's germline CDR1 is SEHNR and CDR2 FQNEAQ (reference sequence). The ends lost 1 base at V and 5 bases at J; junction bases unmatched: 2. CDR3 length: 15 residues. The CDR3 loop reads CASSLGTSGSDEQYF. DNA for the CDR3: TGTGCCAGCAGCTTAGGGACTAGCGGGAGTGACGAGCAGTACTTC. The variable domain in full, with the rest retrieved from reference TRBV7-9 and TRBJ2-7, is DTGVSQNPRHKITKRGQNVTFRCDPISEHNRLYWYRQTLGQGPEFLTYFQNEAQLEKSRLLSDRFSAERPKGSFSTLEIQRTEQGDSAMYLCASSLGTSGSDEQYFGPGTRLTVT.

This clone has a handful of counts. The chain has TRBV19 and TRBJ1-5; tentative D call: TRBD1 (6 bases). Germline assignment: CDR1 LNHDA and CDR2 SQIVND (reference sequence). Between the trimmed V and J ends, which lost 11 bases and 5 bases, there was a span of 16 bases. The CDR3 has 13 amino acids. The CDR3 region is CAASRGGHQPQHF. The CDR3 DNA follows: TGTGCCGCATCGCGGGGGGGGCATCAGCCCCAGCATTTT.

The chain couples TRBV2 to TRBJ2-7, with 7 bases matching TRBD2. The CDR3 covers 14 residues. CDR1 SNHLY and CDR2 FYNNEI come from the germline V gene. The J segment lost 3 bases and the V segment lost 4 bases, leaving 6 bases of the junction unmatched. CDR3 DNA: TGTGCCAGCAGTGGTTGGGGGGGAAACTACGAGCAGTACTTC. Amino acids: CASSGWGGNYEQYF.

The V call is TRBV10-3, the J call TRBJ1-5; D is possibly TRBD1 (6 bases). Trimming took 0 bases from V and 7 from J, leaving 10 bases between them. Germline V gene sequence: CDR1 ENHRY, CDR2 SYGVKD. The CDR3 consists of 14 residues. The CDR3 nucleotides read TGTGCCATCAGTGAGTCCGGGGGCGGGCAGCCCCAGCATTTT. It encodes CAISESGGGQPQHF.

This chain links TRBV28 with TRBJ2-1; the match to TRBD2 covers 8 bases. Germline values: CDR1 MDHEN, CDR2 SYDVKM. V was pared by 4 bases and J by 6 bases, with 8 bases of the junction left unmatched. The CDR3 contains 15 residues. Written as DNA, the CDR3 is TGTGCCAGCAGTTACCCAGCGGGAGTAAGCAATGAGCAGTTCTTC. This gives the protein CASSYPAGVSNEQFF.